A single sample is the source of the 20 T cell receptor beta chains below, sequenced in a study of blood T cell repertoires in COVID-19. TCRdb's copy holds only in-frame clones and misses some; the assay was immunoSEQ multiplex PCR. The sample consists of 300,000 to 400,000 clones, around 83% of them appearing once. Sequenced material: peripheral blood. These receptors were collected from a man aged 25-40 years with active or convalescent COVID-19.

The chain joins TRBV28 to TRBJ2-1; tentatively, D is TRBD1 (6 bases). The CDR3 covers 15 residues. From germline, CDR1 is MDHEN and CDR2 SYDVKM. The V and J ends lost 3 bases and 3 bases respectively, with 12 bases between them. CDR3 nucleotide sequence: TGTGCCAGCAGTTTGGTTGGGGGCTTCTACAATGAGCAGTTCTTC. This translates into CASSLVGGFYNEQFF.

V is TRBV5-6 and J is TRBJ2-1, with 12 bases aligning to TRBD2. Germline V lookup: CDR1 SGHDT, CDR2 YYEEEE. This CDR3 is 16 amino acids long. V trimming: 4 bases; J trimming: 6 bases; junction bases outside the gene matches: 8. In DNA, the CDR3 is TGTGCCAGCAGCCCGAACCTAGCGGGAGGGCGCAATGAGCAGTTCTTC. Its translation is CASSPNLAGGRNEQFF.

The chain has TRBV7-8 and TRBJ2-5; D gene unclear. The CDR3 covers 12 residues. V lost 5 bases to trimming and J lost 7 bases, with 11 bases between them. The germline gives CDR1 SGHVS, CDR2 FQNEAQ. This chain's CDR3 is CASSELAGTQYF. The DNA for the CDR3 is TGTGCCAGCAGCGAGTTAGCTGGGACCCAGTACTTC.

The sample holds one count of this clone. The rearrangement joins TRBV12-5 to TRBJ1-3; D is possibly TRBD1 (6 bases). The CDR3 loop spans 16 amino acids. Germline CDR1 and CDR2: LGHNT and FRNRAP. Trimming took 7 bases from V and 0 from J, leaving 16 bases between them. In DNA form, the CDR3 reads TGTGCTAGTGTCCTCGGACAGCTGATCTCTGGAAACACCATATATTTT. Its translation: CASVLGQLISGNTIYF.

There are a few counts of this clone. The chain links TRBV9 to TRBJ2-1; 8 nucleotides align to TRBD2. The CDR3 is 15 amino acids. Germline V lookup: CDR1 SGDLS, CDR2 YYNGEE. V shed 4 bases and J 7 bases; nucleotides not matched to a gene: 10. CDR3 nucleotides: TGTGCCAGCAGCCCCCTGGGCGCTAGCGGGAATGAGCAGTTCTTC. Residues: CASSPLGASGNEQFF.

V gene TRBV27 combines with J gene TRBJ2-5; 9 bases are a match to TRBD2. Germline trimming cut 5 bases from V and 7 bases from J; bases unmatched to any gene: 14. CDR1 and CDR2 from the germline V gene are MNHEY and SMNVEV (reference sequence). CDR3 length: 16 amino acids. DNA of the CDR3: TGTGCCAGCAGTCCCTCCGCTGCAGCGGGGGGTGGGACCCAGTACTTC. Its protein product is CASSPSAAAGGGTQYF.

This chain joins TRBV7-2 and TRBJ1-2; D uncertain. The CDR3 runs 12 residues. Per the germline V gene, CDR1 is SGHTA and CDR2 is FQGNSA. V lost 4 bases to trimming and J lost 5 bases, with 8 bases between them. The CDR3, as DNA: TGTGCCAGCAGCTCGGAGTCATATGGCTACACCTTC. Amino acids: CASSSESYGYTF.

V and J are TRBV11-3 and TRBJ2-1; TRBD2 might be the D (6 bases). V lost 4 bases and J 7 bases, leaving 11 bases between the germline ends. This CDR3 is 13 amino acids long. The germline gives CDR1 SGHNT, CDR2 YENEEA. The CDR3, as DNA: TGTGCCAGCAGCTATTCAGGGAGGAATGAGCAGTTCTTC. Protein product: CASSYSGRNEQFF.

This clone showed up just a few times. The chain is built from TRBV4-3 and TRBJ2-7; TRBD1 is a possible D gene (6 bases). Germline lookup yields CDR1 LGHNA and CDR2 YSLEER. V gave up 0 bases and J gave up 3 bases, with 12 bases separating them. The length of the CDR3 is 15 residues. The CDR3 DNA follows: TGCGCCAGCAGCCAAGAGGGGGCGTCGAGCTACGAGCAGTACTTC. It is translated as CASSQEGASSYEQYF.

The chain is built from TRBV7-2 and TRBJ2-2, with a tentative D call TRBD2 (5 bases). CDR1 is SGHTA and CDR2 is FQGNSA in the germline V gene. The CDR3 length is 12 residues. With 4 bases removed from V and 7 bases from J, the gap between germline ends came to 7 bases. The chain's CDR3 is CASSSGVGELFF. Here the CDR3 DNA reads TGTGCCAGCAGCTCCGGGGTCGGGGAGCTGTTTTTT.

This clone occurred once. The rearrangement uses TRBV11-2 and TRBJ2-7; 9 bases align to TRBD2. The CDR3 extends over 15 amino acids. Germline lookup yields CDR1 SGHAT and CDR2 FQNNGV. V gave up 5 bases and J gave up 2 bases; unmatched junction bases: 7. CDR3 loop: CASSLTSGPTYEQYF. The CDR3 DNA is TGTGCCAGCAGCCTTACTAGCGGGCCCACCTACGAGCAGTACTTC. The whole variable domain, filled in from reference TRBV11-2 and TRBJ2-7, reads EAGVAQSPRYKIIEKRQSVAFWCNPISGHATLYWYQQILGQGPKLLIQFQNNGVVDDSQLPKDRFSAERLKGVDSTLKIQPAKLEDSAVYLCASSLTSGPTYEQYFGPGTRLTVT.

The DNA of the CDR3 is TGTGCCTGGCAGGATACCCGATCTGGAAACACCATATATTTT. This codes for CAWQDTRSGNTIYF. V usage is TRBV30 and J usage is TRBJ1-3; no definite D call. V lost 5 bases to trimming and J lost 1 base, with 12 bases between them. Germline assignment: CDR1 GTSNPN and CDR2 SVGIG (reference sequence). The CDR3 extends over 14 amino acids. Variable domain in full (rest from reference TRBV30 and TRBJ1-3): SQTIHQWPATLVQPVGSPLSLECTVEGTSNPNLYWYRQAAGRGLQLLFYSVGIGQISSEVPQNLSASRPQDRQFILSSKKLLLSDSGFYLCAWQDTRSGNTIYFGEGSWLTVV.

The J gene is TRBJ1-3, the V gene TRBV7-9; TRBD1 matches 8 bases. V dropped 7 bases and J dropped 7; count of bases not matched to a gene: 6. From germline, CDR1 is SEHNR and CDR2 FQNEAQ (reference sequence). This CDR3 spans 13 amino acids. CDR3 protein: CASKVQGANTIYF. The CDR3 nucleotides read TGTGCCAGCAAGGTGCAGGGGGCTAACACCATATATTTT.

The V call is TRBV4-3, the J call TRBJ1-2; unclear D gene. The CDR3 is 14 residues long. V lost 4 bases and J 7 bases, leaving 16 bases between the germline ends. The V gene's germline CDR1 is LGHNA and CDR2 YSLEER. The chain's CDR3 is CASSRAVSLGGYTF. CDR3 bases: TGCGCCAGCAGCCGCGCGGTATCTCTAGGTGGCTACACCTTC.

The chain links TRBV5-5 to TRBJ2-2, with TRBD2 as a possible D gene (5 bases). The V gene lost 4 bases and the J gene lost 6 bases, with 16 bases spanning the gap. The V gene's germline CDR1 is SGHKS and CDR2 YYEKEE (reference sequence). This CDR3 is 15 amino acids long. In DNA form, the CDR3 reads TGTGCCAGCAGCGCGGGCGTGCGTGGGGCCGGGGAGCTGTTTTTT. Protein sequence: CASSAGVRGAGELFF.

The chain employs TRBV5-4 and TRBJ2-7, with 7 bases matching TRBD2. The CDR3 runs 17 residues. V lost 4 bases, J lost 2 bases, and 15 bases stayed unmatched. CDR1 and CDR2 from the germline V gene are SGHNT and YYREEE (reference sequence). CDR3 coding DNA: TGTGCCAGCAGCACCCCGGGTTCCCTAGCGGAAACCTACGAGCAGTACTTC. Translation gives CASSTPGSLAETYEQYF.

This chain joins TRBV28 and TRBJ2-7; 9 bases line up with TRBD1. The CDR3 runs to 15 residues. The V gene's germline CDR1 is MDHEN and CDR2 SYDVKM. Trimming removed 5 bases from V and 5 bases from J; junction bases left unmatched: 10. The CDR3 DNA reads TGTGCCAGCAGTCTGGACTACAGGGGGCAAGACGAGCAGTACTTC. Protein product: CASSLDYRGQDEQYF.

This clone was recorded once. The chain employs TRBV19 and TRBJ1-6; 7 bases match TRBD1. The V and J ends lost 6 bases and 9 bases, in that order; junction bases with no gene match: 11. The CDR3 spans 15 residues. The germline gives CDR1 LNHDA, CDR2 SQIVND (reference sequence). As DNA, the CDR3 is TGTGCCAGTAGCCGATCGGGACAGTTGCGTTCACCCCTCCACTTT. Its translation is CASSRSGQLRSPLHF. Full variable domain (rest looked up from reference TRBV19 and TRBJ1-6): DGGITQSPKYLFRKEGQNVTLSCEQNLNHDAMYWYRQDPGQGLRLIYYSQIVNDFQKGDIAEGYSVSREKKESFPLTVTSAQKNPTAFYLCASSRSGQLRSPLHFGNGTRLTVT.

In its sample, this clone was seen a few times. The chain couples TRBV6-5 to TRBJ1-1; the D gene is possibly TRBD1 (6 bases). Germline values: CDR1 MNHEY, CDR2 SVGAGI. The length of the CDR3 is 12 residues. V shed 6 bases and J shed 3 bases, with 8 bases lying between them. CDR3 in amino acids: CASREGDTEAFF. CDR3 nucleotide sequence: TGTGCCAGCAGAGAGGGGGACACTGAAGCTTTCTTT.

J is TRBJ2-1 and V is TRBV4-1; 13 bases map to TRBD2. The CDR3 length is 17 residues. Germline trimming cut 2 bases from V and 7 bases from J; bases unmatched to any gene: 8. Looked up from germline, CDR1 is MGHRA and CDR2 is YSYEKL. This CDR3 reads CASSQPTSGRARNEQFF. The CDR3 nucleotides are TGCGCCAGCAGCCAACCTACTAGCGGGAGGGCCCGGAATGAGCAGTTCTTC.